This T cell receptor (beta chain) was obtained from a study of TIL therapy for anti-PD-1-resistant metastatic lung cancer. The libraries were made with immunoSEQ v3. The repertoire was sequenced with immunoSEQ multiplex PCR; TCRdb's copy has only in-frame clones and lacks some. Found here are around 21,000 clones, around 71% of them singletons; the top ten hold 1.5% to 2%. CDR1 SGHRS and CDR2 YFSETQ come from the germline V gene. The CDR3 is 13 residues long. The trim removed 3 bases at V and 4 bases at J, leaving 2 bases unmatched. Specified time point: pre-treatment sample, taken before nivolumab and TIL therapy.

Sequencing was performed on blood, taken at baseline. V and J are TRBV5-1 and TRBJ1-2; 8 positions agree with TRBD1. This clonotype was obtained from a person aged 25-85 years with non-small cell lung cancer. The CDR3 here is CASSYTGGYGYTF. The CDR3 DNA sequence: TGCGCCAGCAGCTATACAGGGGGCTATGGCTACACCTTC.